This T cell receptor (beta chain) was identified in a study of Tregs in tolerant kidney transplant recipients. Notes on this clone: What it recognizes is unknown.

The CDR3 has 15 amino acids. Looked up from germline, CDR1 is MNHEY and CDR2 is SVGAGI. Trimming pared 3 bases from V and 7 bases from J, leaving 16 bases between. Study outcomes and limitations: Activated donor B cell expansion appeared to reveal the most relevant donor-specific TCRbeta repertoire.

Data came from immunoSEQ multiplex PCR; TCRdb stores just in-frame clones and leaves some out. Of more than 95,000 clones in the sample, 92% were seen once. Unstimulated regulatory T cells (CD4+CD25+CD127-), CD4+CD25- non-regulatory cells, CD4 and CD8 cells were FACS-sorted from thawed PBMCs. The clonotype originates from a human donor in good health. The V gene is TRBV6-5, the J gene TRBJ2-1, with D maybe TRBD1 (6 bases). Sequenced input: CD4+ T cells from blood. This chain's CDR3 is CASSYPAGARNEQFF. In DNA form, the CDR3 reads TGTGCCAGCAGTTATCCCGCAGGGGCCAGAAATGAGCAGTTCTTC.